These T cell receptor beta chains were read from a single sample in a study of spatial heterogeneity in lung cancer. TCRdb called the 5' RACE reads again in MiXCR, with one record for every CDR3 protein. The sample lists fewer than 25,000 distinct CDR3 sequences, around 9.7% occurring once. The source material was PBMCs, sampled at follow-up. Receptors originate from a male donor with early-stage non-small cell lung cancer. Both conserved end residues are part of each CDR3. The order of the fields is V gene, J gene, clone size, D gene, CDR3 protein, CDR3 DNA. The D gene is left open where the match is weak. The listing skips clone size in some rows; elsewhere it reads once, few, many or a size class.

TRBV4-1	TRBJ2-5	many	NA	CASSQDGEETQYF	TGCGCCAGCAGCCAAGACGGTGAAGAGACCCAGTACTTC
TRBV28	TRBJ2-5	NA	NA	CASSLLGGARQETRYF	TGTGCCAGCAGTTTACTAGGGGGGGCGAGGCAAGAGACCCGGTACTTC
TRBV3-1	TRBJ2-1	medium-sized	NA	CASSQDQTDSYNEQFF	TGTGCCAGCAGCCAAGATCAGACAGATTCCTACAATGAGCAGTTCTTC
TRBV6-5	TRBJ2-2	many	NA	CASSYDSGTGELFF	TGTGCCAGCAGTTATGACTCGGGGACCGGGGAGCTGTTTTTT
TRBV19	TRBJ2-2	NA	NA	CASRETGLRNTGELFF	TGTGCCAGTAGGGAAACAGGGTTGAGGAACACCGGGGAGCTGTTTTTT
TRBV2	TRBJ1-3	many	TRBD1	CASSDGGGGHTIYF	TGTGCCAGCAGTGACGGAGGAGGGGGCCACACCATATATTTT
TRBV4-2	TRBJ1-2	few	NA	CASSQTMGGTYGYTF	TGTGCCAGCAGCCAAACGATGGGGGGGACCTATGGCTACACCTTC
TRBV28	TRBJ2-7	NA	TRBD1	CASTGRDRVPYEQYF	TGTGCCAGCACCGGCCGGGACAGGGTACCCTACGAGCAGTACTTC
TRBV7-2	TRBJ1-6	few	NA	CASSFERNSPLHF	TGTGCCAGCAGCTTTGAGCGTAATTCACCCCTCCACTTT
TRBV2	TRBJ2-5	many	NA	CASSEALALVKTQYF	TGTGCCAGCAGTGAAGCATTGGCGCTAGTAAAGACCCAGTACTTC
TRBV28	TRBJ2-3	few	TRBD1	CASSPRDRGTDTQYF	TGTGCCAGCAGCCCTCGGGACAGGGGCACAGATACGCAGTATTTT
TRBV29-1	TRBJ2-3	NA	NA	CSVGALLSDTQYF	TGCAGCGTCGGCGCCTTGCTCTCCGATACGCAGTATTTT
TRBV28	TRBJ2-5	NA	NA	CASSFLQGGTQYF	TGTGCCAGCAGTTTCTTACAGGGTGGTACCCAGTACTTC
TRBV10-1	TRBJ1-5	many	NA	CASLITGRRQPQHF	TGCGCCAGCTTAATCACAGGGAGAAGGCAGCCCCAGCATTTT
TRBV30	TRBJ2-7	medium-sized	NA	CAWSDRGLGYEQYF	TGTGCCTGGAGTGATAGGGGATTGGGGTACGAGCAGTACTTC
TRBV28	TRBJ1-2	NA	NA	CASSPPWGDGYTF	TGTGCCAGCAGTCCCCCCTGGGGAGATGGCTACACCTTC
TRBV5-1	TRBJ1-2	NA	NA	CASSPGSAIYGYTF	TGCGCCAGCAGTCCAGGGTCCGCCATCTATGGCTACACCTTC
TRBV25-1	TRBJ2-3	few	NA	CASSVLDTQYF	TGTGCCAGCAGCGTGCTAGATACGCAGTATTTT
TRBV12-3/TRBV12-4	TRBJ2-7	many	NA	CASSLRGLTNEQYF	TGTGCCAGCAGTTTACGGGGCTTAACCAACGAGCAGTACTTC
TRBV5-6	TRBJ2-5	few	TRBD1	CASSRDRAWETQYF	TGTGCCAGCAGCCGGGACAGGGCGTGGGAGACCCAGTACTTC
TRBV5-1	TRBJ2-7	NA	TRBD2	CASSFGGTNYEQYF	TGCGCCAGCAGCTTCGGGGGGACCAACTACGAGCAGTACTTC
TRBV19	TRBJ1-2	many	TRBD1	CASSINRGPHGYTF	TGTGCCAGTAGTATCAACAGGGGGCCGCATGGCTACACCTTC
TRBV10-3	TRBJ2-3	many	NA	CAVRDTTSTDTQYF	TGTGCCGTCCGGGACACCACTAGCACAGATACGCAGTATTTT
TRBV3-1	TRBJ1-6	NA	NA	CASSQYPGTPLHF	TGTGCCAGCAGCCAATATCCGGGGACACCCCTCCACTTT
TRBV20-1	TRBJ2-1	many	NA	CSAGISSYNEQFF	TGCAGTGCGGGTATTAGCTCCTACAATGAGCAGTTCTTC
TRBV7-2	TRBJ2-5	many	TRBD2	CASSPGAGVQETQYF	TGTGCCAGCAGCCCGGGCGCGGGGGTTCAAGAGACCCAGTACTTC
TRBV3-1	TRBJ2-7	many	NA	CASSQDLQESYEQYF	TGTGCCAGCAGCCAAGATTTGCAGGAGTCCTACGAGCAGTACTTC
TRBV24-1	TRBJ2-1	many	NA	CATSDSWGQYNEQFF	TGTGCCACCAGTGATTCCTGGGGGCAGTACAATGAGCAGTTCTTC
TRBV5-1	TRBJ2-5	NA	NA	CASSFLSAGSEETQYF	TGCGCCAGCAGCTTTCTTTCGGCGGGGTCAGAAGAGACCCAGTACTTC
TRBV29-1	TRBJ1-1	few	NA	CSDGTEAFF	TGCAGCGATGGCACTGAAGCTTTCTTT
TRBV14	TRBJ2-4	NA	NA	CASSRWGDLAKNIQYF	TGTGCCAGCAGCCGCTGGGGAGACCTAGCCAAAAACATTCAGTACTTC
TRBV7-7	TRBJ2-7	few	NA	CASSLADGEAYEQYF	TGTGCCAGCAGCTTAGCTGACGGGGAGGCCTACGAGCAGTACTTC
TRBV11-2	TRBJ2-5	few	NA	CASSPGGDRVGETQYF	TGTGCCAGCAGCCCCGGCGGGGATAGGGTCGGAGAGACCCAGTACTTC
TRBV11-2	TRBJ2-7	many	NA	CASSLDRERIREQYF	TGTGCCAGCAGCTTAGATCGCGAGAGAATCCGCGAGCAGTACTTC
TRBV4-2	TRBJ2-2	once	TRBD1	CASSQATGTGLPGELFF	TGTGCCAGCAGCCAGGCTACCGGGACAGGGTTGCCCGGGGAGCTGTTTTTT
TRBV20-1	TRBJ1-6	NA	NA	CSARDRTALHF	TGCAGTGCTAGGGACAGAACCGCCCTCCACTTT
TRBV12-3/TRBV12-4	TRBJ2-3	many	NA	CASSLSVDTQYF	TGTGCCAGCAGTTTAAGCGTCGATACGCAGTATTTT
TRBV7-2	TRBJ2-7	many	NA	CASSLSAAYEQYF	TGTGCCAGCAGCTTGAGTGCTGCCTACGAGCAGTACTTC
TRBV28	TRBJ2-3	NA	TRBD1	CASRNGQGGDTQYF	TGTGCCAGCAGAAATGGACAGGGCGGAGATACGCAGTATTTT
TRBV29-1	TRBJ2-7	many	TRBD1	CSVAGYGTAHEQYF	TGCAGCGTTGCCGGTTACGGGACAGCCCACGAGCAGTACTTC
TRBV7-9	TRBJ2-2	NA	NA	CASSPNRKLTGELFF	TGTGCCAGCAGCCCGAACAGGAAACTCACCGGGGAGCTGTTTTTT
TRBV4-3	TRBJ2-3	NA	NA	CASSQEQGSTQYF	TGCGCCAGCAGCCAAGAGCAGGGTTCAACGCAGTATTTT
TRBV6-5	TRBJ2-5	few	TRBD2	CASSSTGGRKETQYF	TGTGCCAGCAGTTCCACGGGGGGGAGAAAAGAGACCCAGTACTTC
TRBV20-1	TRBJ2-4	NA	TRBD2	CSAKTSGGVKNIQYF	TGCAGTGCTAAGACTAGCGGGGGAGTAAAAAACATTCAGTACTTC
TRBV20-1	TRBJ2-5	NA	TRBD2	CSARDRRGGSETQYF	TGCAGTGCTAGAGATCGGCGGGGGGGTTCGGAGACCCAGTACTTC
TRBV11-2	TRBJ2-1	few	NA	CASSPTRYNEQFF	TGTGCCAGCAGCCCCACTAGATACAATGAGCAGTTCTTC
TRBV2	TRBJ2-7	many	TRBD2	CASRAGTTYEQYF	TGTGCCAGCCGAGCCGGGACTACCTACGAGCAGTACTTC
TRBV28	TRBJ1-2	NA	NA	CASSNRASYAYTF	TGTGCCAGCAGTAACAGGGCTAGCTATGCCTACACCTTC
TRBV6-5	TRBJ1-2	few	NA	CASSYSTNYGYTF	TGTGCCAGCAGTTACAGCACTAACTATGGCTACACCTTC
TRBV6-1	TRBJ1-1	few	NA	CASSYSMNTEAFF	TGTGCCAGCAGTTACAGCATGAACACTGAAGCTTTCTTT
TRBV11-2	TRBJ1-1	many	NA	CASSLAPPGVGAEAFF	TGTGCCAGCAGCTTAGCCCCCCCAGGGGTCGGGGCTGAAGCTTTCTTT
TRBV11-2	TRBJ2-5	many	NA	CASSLEGARGGLNQETQYF	TGTGCCAGCAGCTTAGAGGGGGCGCGGGGAGGGCTTAACCAAGAGACCCAGTACTTC
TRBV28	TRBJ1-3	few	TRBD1	CASSPDRASGNTIYF	TGTGCCAGCAGCCCCGACAGGGCCTCTGGAAACACCATATATTTT